This TCR beta chain originates from a study of shared clonotypes between healthy human individuals. The overall study: Donor ages ranged 18 to 49 years: a couple of women, a few men.

The CDR3 has 14 residues. V was clipped by 3 bases and J by 8 bases; unmatched bases: 7. Germline lookup yields CDR1 SGHTA and CDR2 FQGTGA. The authors loaded about 200 ng DNA, about 30,000 T cell genomes, into sorted-subset replicate PCRs. As processed by the authors: ImmunoSEQ sequences covered only the junction and lacked quality scores; filtering therefore differed. Sequencing used immunoSEQ multiplex PCR; TCRdb keeps in-frame clones, though not all of them. V, J and clone size were drawn from that table, and D and trimming were deduced from the DNA. The table shows 2,500,000 or so clones, with 93% occurring only once. Findings and limits, study-wide: Generally, naive subsets (rather than memory subsets) showed larger estimated richness.

A word on this clone: What it recognizes is unknown.

This chain joins TRBV7-3 and TRBJ2-1, with 7 bases fitting TRBD2. Sequences were obtained from naive CD4+ T cells from PBMCs. Subset defined: CD45RA+ positively selected. This TCR was recovered from a young man in good health. Some clones in this sample may be carry-over from other donors' samples. CDR3 DNA: TGTGCCAGCAGCTTTTCCGGGAGGTATGATGAGCAGTTCTTC. It is translated as CASSFSGRYDEQFF.